Shown below are 30 T cell receptor beta chains from a single sample sequenced in a study of blood T cell repertoires in COVID-19. Generated by immunoSEQ multiplex PCR, the TCRdb table keeps only in-frame clones and is missing some. The data show approximately 98,000 clones, with over 80% seen just once and 4% to 4.5% held by the top ten. Material: peripheral blood. All receptors come from a woman in her 70s with acute or convalescent COVID-19.

The chain recombines TRBV7-9 with TRBJ1-2; 9 bases line up with TRBD1. Germline CDR1 is SEHNR and CDR2 is FQNEAQ (reference sequence). Germline trimming cut 1 base from V and 5 bases from J; bases unmatched to any gene: 5. The CDR3 contains 15 residues. The CDR3 DNA sequence: TGTGCCAGCAGCTTAGGCCAACAGGGGGCGTATGGCTACACCTTC. It encodes CASSLGQQGAYGYTF.

This CDR3 is CASSKDRDAFF. The CDR3 nucleotides read TGTGCCAGCAGCAAAGACAGGGATGCTTTCTTT. The genes are TRBV7-9 and TRBJ1-1; 7 positions match TRBD1. Germline V gene sequence: CDR1 SEHNR, CDR2 FQNEAQ (reference sequence). CDR3 length: 11 residues. J lost 11 bases, V lost 5 bases, and 5 bases had no gene match.

This clone was observed a handful of times. V is TRBV18 and J is TRBJ2-4, with TRBD1 matching 12 bases. The CDR3 is 15 amino acids. The germline gives CDR1 KGHSH, CDR2 LQKENI. V lost 3 bases, J lost 15 bases, and 12 bases stayed unmatched. The CDR3 DNA reads TGTGCCAGCTCACCCGCTATCTCGGGACAGGGGGCCCCGTACTTC. This gives the protein CASSPAISGQGAPYF.

J is TRBJ1-5 and V is TRBV19; 11 bases are a match to TRBD1. There are 16 residues in the CDR3. From germline, CDR1 is LNHDA and CDR2 SQIVND (reference sequence). J gave up 5 bases and V 5 bases, and 8 bases lay outside the gene matches. The CDR3 sequence: CASSVRWTGGDQPQHF. CDR3 DNA: TGTGCCAGTAGTGTTCGATGGACAGGGGGCGATCAGCCCCAGCATTTT.

The V and J genes are TRBV5-1 and TRBJ2-1; D perhaps matches TRBD2 (5 bases). Germline V gives CDR1 SGHRS, CDR2 YFSETQ. The CDR3 is 16 amino acids. V was shortened by 4 bases and J by 0 bases, with 14 bases between the two germline ends. The CDR3 nucleotides are TGCGCCAGCAGCGGAAACGGGGTAAGCTCCTACAATGAGCAGTTCTTC. Its protein is CASSGNGVSSYNEQFF.

This chain connects TRBV7-2 to TRBJ2-3, with 11 bases aligning to TRBD2. Germline assignment: CDR1 SGHTA and CDR2 FQGNSA. The CDR3 is made up of 16 amino acids. The V segment lost 2 bases and the J segment 0 bases; nucleotides outside the gene matches: 1. The CDR3 is CASSLRLAGSTDTQYF. In DNA form, the CDR3 reads TGTGCCAGCAGCTTACGACTAGCGGGAAGCACAGATACGCAGTATTTT.

The V and J genes are TRBV25-1 and TRBJ1-4; a weak D match, TRBD1 (5 bases). V was clipped by 3 bases and J by 4 bases, with 9 bases between them. This CDR3 is built from 14 residues. Per the germline V gene, CDR1 is MGHDK and CDR2 is SYGVNS. CDR3: CASSDRALNEKLFF. In DNA, the CDR3 is TGTGCCAGCAGTGACAGGGCCCTTAATGAAAAACTGTTTTTT.

The V and J genes are TRBV4-1 and TRBJ2-2; D gene ambiguous. The CDR3 runs to 15 residues. Trimming removed 4 bases from V and 1 base from J, with 10 bases in between. Germline CDR1 reads MGHRA; CDR2 reads YSYEKL. The CDR3 region has the DNA TGCGCCAGCAGCCCCAGGTGGGTGAACACCGGGGAGCTGTTTTTT. It specifies CASSPRWVNTGELFF.

This clone was counted between two and nine times. V gene TRBV2 combines with J gene TRBJ1-5; 9 bases line up with TRBD1. The CDR3 length is 15 residues. Trimming took 8 bases from V and 11 from J; bases not matched to a gene: 16. CDR1 and CDR2 (germline): SNHLY, FYNNEI. In nucleotides, the CDR3 is TGTGCCAGCGGGATCGGGACAGGGTTAGGACAGTCCCAGCATTTT. Its protein is CASGIGTGLGQSQHF.

This chain connects TRBV11-2 to TRBJ2-7; TRBD2 might be the D (7 bases). CDR3 length: 15 amino acids. V shed 5 bases and J shed 0 bases, with 14 bases lying between them. CDR1 and CDR2 from the germline V gene are SGHAT and FQNNGV. The CDR3, as DNA: TGTGCCAGCAGCGCTCTAGCGGACAGCTCCTACGAGCAGTACGTC. Protein sequence: CASSALADSSYEQYV.

This chain connects TRBV19 to TRBJ2-5; a weak D match, TRBD2 (6 bases). Germline V gene data show CDR1 as LNHDA and CDR2 as SQIVND (reference sequence). V was cut by 3 bases and J by 5 bases, with 22 bases left in between. This CDR3 has 17 amino acids. The CDR3 coding sequence is TGTGCCAGTAGTATCACAGCTAGGAGGGCAGGTCGGGAGACCCAGTACTTC. As protein: CASSITARRAGRETQYF.

The J gene is TRBJ1-2, the V gene TRBV25-1; no firm D call. V was trimmed by 4 bases and J by 8 bases, leaving 17 bases between them. This CDR3 region has 14 residues. Per the germline V gene, CDR1 is MGHDK and CDR2 is SYGVNS. The chain's CDR3 is CASSGAGPVTGYTF. Here the CDR3 DNA reads TGTGCCAGCAGTGGGGCAGGCCCGGTGACGGGCTACACCTTC.

V gene TRBV5-6 combines with J gene TRBJ2-6, with TRBD1 identical over 11 bases. The CDR3 contains 14 residues. The germline gives CDR1 SGHDT, CDR2 YYEEEE. Trimming at V came to 2 bases and at J to 10 bases, leaving 2 bases not matched to a gene. CDR3 amino acids: CASSFRDRGNVLTF. CDR3 DNA: TGTGCCAGCAGCTTCCGGGACAGGGGGAACGTCCTGACTTTC.

CDR3 coding DNA: TGCAGTGCTCGGACTGGGTACGCGCAGTATTTT. Translating gives CSARTGYAQYF. The chain carries TRBV20-1 and TRBJ2-3; D perhaps matches TRBD2 (5 bases). Looked up from germline, CDR1 is DFQATT and CDR2 is SNEGSKA (reference sequence). V lost 5 bases, J lost 10 bases, and 13 bases lay in between. The CDR3 consists of 11 residues.

CDR3 protein: CASSLNGGGEGNTEAFF. CDR3 DNA: TGTGCCAGCTCCCTCAACGGTGGGGGGGAGGGGAACACTGAAGCTTTCTTT. This chain uses TRBV18 with TRBJ1-1; D may be TRBD1 (5 bases). From germline, CDR1 is KGHSH and CDR2 LQKENI. Trimming removed 6 bases from V and 1 base from J, with 21 bases in between. This CDR3 is 17 amino acids long. The full variable domain, in which reference TRBV18 and TRBJ1-1 provide the parts outside the CDR3, is NAGVMQNPRHLVRRRGQEARLRCSPMKGHSHVYWYRQLPEEGLKFMVYLQKENIIDESGMPKERFSAEFPKEGPSILRIQQVVRGDSAAYFCASSLNGGGEGNTEAFFGQGTRLTVV.

The J gene is TRBJ2-3, the V gene TRBV27; 8 nucleotides line up with TRBD1. The CDR3 spans 15 residues. V trimming: 2 bases; J trimming: 4 bases; junction bases outside the gene matches: 5. Germline V gives CDR1 MNHEY, CDR2 SMNVEV (reference sequence). The CDR3 region is CASSLVGQGSDTQYF. The DNA for the CDR3 is TGTGCCAGCAGTTTAGTCGGACAGGGTTCAGATACGCAGTATTTT.

This sequence joins TRBV2 and TRBJ2-1; TRBD2 matches 10 bases. Germline V gives CDR1 SNHLY, CDR2 FYNNEI. This CDR3 region has 14 residues. J gave up 4 bases and V 8 bases, and 5 bases lay outside the gene matches. CDR3 sequence: CASRRTSGYNEQFF. In nucleotides, the CDR3 is TGTGCCAGCCGCCGGACTAGCGGATACAATGAGCAGTTCTTC. The variable domain in full, with the rest retrieved from reference TRBV2 and TRBJ2-1, is EPEVTQTPSHQVTQMGQEVILRCVPISNHLYFYWYRQILGQKVEFLVSFYNNEISEKSEIFDDQFSVERPDGSNFTLKIRSTKLEDSAMYFCASRRTSGYNEQFFGPGTRLTVL.

This clone was recorded once. The gene calls are TRBV28 and TRBJ2-1, with 9 bases lining up with TRBD1. Germline V CDR1 and CDR2: MDHEN, SYDVKM. The CDR3 totals 18 residues. V shed 1 base, J shed 7 bases, and the junction held 14 bases outside the gene matches. CDR3 coding DNA: TGTGCCAGCAGTTTATATTCGGGATGGGGACAGGGCAATAATGAGCAGTTCTTC. Translation gives CASSLYSGWGQGNNEQFF. Filled out from reference TRBV28 and TRBJ2-1, the complete variable domain reads DVKVTQSSRYLVKRTGEKVFLECVQDMDHENMFWYRQDPGLGLRLIYFSYDVKMKEKGDIPEGYSVSREKKERFSLILESASTNQTSMYLCASSLYSGWGQGNNEQFFGPGTRLTVL.

The V call is TRBV6-6, the J call TRBJ1-6; D gene uncertain. The CDR3 has 16 amino acids. Germline CDR1 is MNHNY and CDR2 is SVGAGI (reference sequence). Trimming pared 0 bases from V and 9 bases from J, leaving 15 bases between. The CDR3 DNA sequence: TGTGCCAGCAGTTACTCGGCAACCGGCGGTGGTTCACCCCTCCACTTT. This sequence encodes CASSYSATGGGSPLHF.

The rearrangement joins TRBV9 to TRBJ1-3; no clear D. The germline V and J ends were trimmed by 2 bases and 3 bases, with 9 bases remaining between them. CDR3 length: 14 amino acids. Germline V gene lookup returns CDR1 SGDLS and CDR2 YYNGEE. For the CDR3, the DNA is TGTGCCAGCAGCGTGGAGGGAAGTGGAAACACCATATATTTT. This sequence encodes CASSVEGSGNTIYF.

In its sample, this clone was seen a few times. This chain connects TRBV5-4 to TRBJ2-6, with 8 bases identical to TRBD1. The CDR3 length is 17 residues. CDR1 and CDR2 from the germline V gene are SGHNT and YYREEE (reference sequence). Losses at the gene ends were 5 bases for V and 0 bases for J; bases not matched to a gene: 7. The CDR3 nucleotides read TGTGCCAGCAGACGGGGACAGGCGAGCTCTGGGGCCAACGTCCTGACTTTC. It yields the protein CASRRGQASSGANVLTF.

The chain joins TRBV5-4 to TRBJ2-1, with a possible D match to TRBD2 (12 bases). Per germline, CDR1 SGHNT and CDR2 YYREEE (reference sequence). V was shortened by 4 bases and J by 6 bases, with 26 bases between the two germline ends. This CDR3 spans 18 amino acids. CDR3 sequence (DNA): TGTGCCAGCAGCGGACAGGGGGCCGGGACTAGCGGGCTCAATGAGCAGTTCTTC. Its translation: CASSGQGAGTSGLNEQFF.

The chain employs TRBV6-6 and TRBJ1-1; D gene uncertain. The CDR3 is 15 residues long. Germline CDR1 reads MNHNY; CDR2 reads SVGAGI (reference sequence). V was shortened by 4 bases and J by 0 bases, with 12 bases between the two germline ends. CDR3 sequence (DNA): TGTGCCAGCAGTTCCCAGGCAGGTGTGAACACTGAAGCTTTCTTT. Translated: CASSSQAGVNTEAFF.

The chain uses TRBV6-5 and TRBJ1-3; a possible D gene is TRBD1 (6 bases). The germline gives CDR1 MNHEY, CDR2 SVGAGI. The CDR3 length is 15 residues. Trimming stripped 7 bases from V and 0 bases from J, with 13 bases between. The CDR3 nucleotides are TGTGCCAGCAAACGTACAGGGCCCTCTGGAAACACCATATATTTT. This sequence encodes CASKRTGPSGNTIYF.

This clone was observed a single time. The gene calls are TRBV7-9 and TRBJ2-2, with 11 nucleotides matching TRBD1. Germline lookup yields CDR1 SEHNR and CDR2 FQNEAQ (reference sequence). Losses at the gene ends were 11 bases for V and 3 bases for J; bases not matched to a gene: 5. This CDR3 contains 14 residues. DNA of the CDR3: TGTGCCCCAAGGGGACAGGGGGACACCGGGGAGCTGTTTTTT. Translated: CAPRGQGDTGELFF.

The chain carries TRBV7-3 and TRBJ2-7; TRBD2 is a possible D gene (5 bases). With 0 bases removed from V and 6 bases from J, the gap between germline ends came to 6 bases. Germline-derived CDR1 and CDR2 are SGHTA and FQGTGA. This CDR3 has 12 amino acids. CDR3 bases: TGTGCCAGCAGCTTAACGGGAGCCGAGCAGTACTTC. Protein product: CASSLTGAEQYF.

This clone was observed once. V is TRBV7-2 and J is TRBJ1-3, with D perhaps TRBD1 (5 bases). Trimming removed 5 bases at V and 8 bases at J, with 16 bases between. This CDR3 comprises 14 residues. Germline CDR1 is SGHTA and CDR2 is FQGNSA. The CDR3 is CASSQNRIPDTIYF. Written as DNA, the CDR3 is TGTGCCAGCAGCCAAAACAGGATCCCGGACACCATATATTTT.

This chain joins TRBV7-9 and TRBJ1-1; the match to TRBD1 covers 8 bases. V shed 4 bases, J shed 2 bases, and the junction held 9 bases outside the gene matches. Germline assignment: CDR1 SEHNR and CDR2 FQNEAQ (reference sequence). This CDR3 has 16 residues. Here the CDR3 reads CASSYKQGGGNTEAFF. CDR3 coding DNA: TGTGCCAGCAGCTACAAACAGGGGGGAGGAAACACTGAAGCTTTCTTT.

This clone was seen a single time. V is TRBV6-1 and J is TRBJ1-2; D perhaps matches TRBD1 (5 bases). This CDR3 has 13 amino acids. V was shortened by 0 bases and J by 8 bases, with 10 bases between the two germline ends. The germline V gene encodes CDR1 MNHNS and CDR2 SASEGT. The CDR3 region has the DNA TGTGCCAGCAGTGAAGCGCTCCGGGGGGGCTACACCTTC. This encodes CASSEALRGGYTF.

This chain connects TRBV9 to TRBJ2-3; 7 bases fit TRBD2. The germline CDR1 and CDR2 sequences are SGDLS and YYNGEE. The CDR3 contains 16 residues. The V segment lost 4 bases and the J segment 3 bases; nucleotides outside the gene matches: 11. This CDR3 is CASSPAITGGTDTQYF. The CDR3 DNA follows: TGTGCCAGCAGCCCGGCTATTACGGGAGGAACAGATACGCAGTATTTT.